The clone carrying this TCR beta chain was counted once. The CDR3 runs 15 residues. Trimming removed 7 bases at V and 0 bases at J, with 11 bases between. CDR1 is SGHKS, CDR2 YYEKEE, per germline (reference sequence). These data originate in a study of blood T cell repertoires in COVID-19. In the original analysis: Amplification of reference gene primers was used by the study to estimate nucleated cell counts. The table came from immunoSEQ multiplex PCR; TCRdb's copy has only in-frame clones and leaves some out. That table is the source of V, J and clone size, and D and trimming were worked out from the DNA. The profile shows approximately 150,000 clones, roughly 84% of them singletons.

This clonotype originated in a human donor in a cohort sampled during active COVID-19. The rearrangement links TRBV5-5 to TRBJ1-6; D is ambiguous. Specimen: peripheral blood. CDR3 in amino acids: CASSWESSYNSPLHF. The CDR3 DNA follows: TGTGCCAGCTCATGGGAGAGCTCCTATAATTCACCCCTCCACTTT.